The 19 T cell receptor beta chains in this list originate from one sample, sequenced in a study of shared clonotypes between healthy human individuals. Assay used: immunoSEQ multiplex PCR; TCRdb lists only in-frame clones, some missing. This table has about 180,000 clones, just under 95% appearing once. Sequencing used naive CD4+ T cells sorted from blood. The subset is: CD45RA+ positively selected. These receptors all stem from a woman in her 30s in good health.

This clone occurred once. The chain has TRBV7-9 and TRBJ2-5; tentatively, D is TRBD2 (6 bases). The tail of the sequence fits TRBJ2-7 better, so the J call may be wrong. The germline gives CDR1 SEHNR, CDR2 FQNEAQ (reference sequence). There are 15 residues in the CDR3. CDR3 protein: CASSLSGDWSYEQYF. CDR3 nucleotides: TGTGCCAGCAGCTTATCCGGGGACTGGTCCTACGAGCAGTACTTC.

This clone was recorded once. The chain recombines TRBV5-1 with TRBJ1-6; D might be TRBD1 (6 bases). Germline assignment: CDR1 SGHRS and CDR2 YFSETQ. Between the trimmed V and J ends, which lost 1 base and 4 bases, there was a span of 9 bases. The CDR3 is 15 residues long. As DNA, the CDR3 is TGCGCCAGCAGCTTGACAGGGACTTATAATTCACCCCTCCACTTT. Residues: CASSLTGTYNSPLHF.

The chain employs TRBV6-4 and TRBJ1-1, with 7 positions matching TRBD1. Germline loops: CDR1 MRHNA, CDR2 SNTAGT. The CDR3 extends over 15 amino acids. The V gene end was trimmed by 6 bases and the J gene end by 1 base; junction bases not matched to a gene: 8. The DNA of the CDR3 is TGTGCCAGCAGGGACCGGACAGGTCAGAACACTGAAGCTTTCTTT. Protein sequence: CASRDRTGQNTEAFF.

The gene calls are TRBV5-1 and TRBJ1-1; unclear D gene. With 3 bases removed from V and 11 bases from J, the gap between germline ends came to 14 bases. This CDR3 is built from 12 residues. Looked up from germline, CDR1 is SGHRS and CDR2 is YFSETQ. The CDR3 loop reads CASSSNGRTAFF. The CDR3 DNA reads as TGCGCCAGCAGCTCTAATGGACGAACGGCTTTCTTT.

Here the CDR3 DNA reads TGTGCCAGTAGAGCGTGGTCGGGAGGTCGCGACACTGAAGCTTTCTTT. It specifies CASRAWSGGRDTEAFF. V gene TRBV19 combines with J gene TRBJ1-1; D uncertain. Trimming removed 6 bases at V and 3 bases at J, with 20 bases between. CDR3 length: 16 amino acids. CDR1 and CDR2 from the germline V gene are LNHDA and SQIVND (reference sequence).

This rearrangement joins TRBV28 to TRBJ2-7; D is possibly TRBD1 (6 bases). CDR3 size: 13 residues. Germline V CDR1 and CDR2: MDHEN, SYDVKM. With 6 bases removed from V and 6 bases from J, the gap between germline ends came to 15 bases. This CDR3 is CASRLQGSLEQYF. The CDR3 nucleotides are TGTGCCAGCAGACTCCAGGGGTCGCTCGAGCAGTACTTC.

V is TRBV5-8 and J is TRBJ2-7, with TRBD2 matching 13 bases. In germline, CDR1 is SGHTS, CDR2 YDEGEE. V dropped 4 bases and J dropped 5; count of bases not matched to a gene: 6. The CDR3 loop spans 15 amino acids. CDR3 DNA sequence: TGTGCCAGCAGCACCGGGACTAGCGGGATACACGAGCAGTACTTC. Translated: CASSTGTSGIHEQYF.

The genes are TRBV9 and TRBJ2-6; D not resolved. Germline V gene lookup returns CDR1 SGDLS and CDR2 YYNGEE. V was shortened by 0 bases and J by 4 bases, with 8 bases between the two germline ends. CDR3 size: 15 residues. The CDR3 reads CASSVGAAGANVLTF. The CDR3 nucleotides are TGTGCCAGCAGCGTAGGGGCAGCCGGGGCCAACGTCCTGACTTTC.

The V gene is TRBV18, the J gene TRBJ1-1, with a weak D call TRBD1 (6 bases). Trimming took 4 bases from V and 0 from J, leaving 12 bases between them. The CDR3 is 15 amino acids. Germline V gene sequence: CDR1 KGHSH, CDR2 LQKENI. CDR3 protein: CASSQDSLMNTEAFF. For the CDR3, the DNA is TGTGCCAGCTCACAGGACAGCCTCATGAACACTGAAGCTTTCTTT.

The sample holds a few counts of this clone. V usage is TRBV13 and J usage is TRBJ1-5; D uncertain. The germline V gene has CDR1 PRHDT and CDR2 FYEKMQ (reference sequence). This CDR3 is built from 15 residues. Trimming removed 3 bases at V and 6 bases at J, with 15 bases between. CDR3: CASSLSGRPSQPQHF. CDR3 sequence (DNA): TGTGCCAGCAGCTTGTCAGGAAGACCCAGTCAGCCCCAGCATTTT.

The gene calls are TRBV15 and TRBJ2-1; either TRBD1 or TRBD2 may fit D (5 bases each). V was trimmed by 5 bases and J by 3 bases, leaving 11 bases between them. Germline CDR1 LNHNV, CDR2 YYDKDF (reference sequence). The CDR3 totals 14 residues. The CDR3 bases are TGTGCCACCAGCCGGACGGGACGCTACAATGAGCAGTTCTTC. Translated, it gives CATSRTGRYNEQFF.

The chain employs TRBV2 and TRBJ1-1; D is perhaps TRBD1 (5 bases). With 3 bases removed from V and 5 bases from J, the gap between germline ends came to 10 bases. The CDR3 is made up of 13 amino acids. The germline CDR1 and CDR2 sequences are SNHLY and FYNNEI. Here the CDR3 reads CASSEGLLTEAFF. CDR3 nucleotides: TGTGCCAGCAGTGAGGGGCTTTTGACTGAAGCTTTCTTT.

This CDR3 is CASSLSGAQATNEKLFF. CDR3 in DNA: TGCGCCAGCAGCTTATCGGGCGCGCAGGCAACTAATGAAAAACTGTTTTTT. The J gene is TRBJ1-4, the V gene TRBV5-1; D gene uncertain. Per germline, CDR1 SGHRS and CDR2 YFSETQ. CDR3 length: 17 residues. V was trimmed by 2 bases and J by 0 bases, leaving 14 bases between them.

The V and J genes are TRBV6-5 and TRBJ1-1; D unclear. The CDR3 totals 15 residues. CDR1 is MNHEY and CDR2 is SVGAGI in the germline V gene. V lost 0 bases to trimming and J lost 3 bases, with 11 bases between them. The CDR3 bases are TGTGCCAGCAGTTACTCGGCAGGCGCTTACACTGAAGCTTTCTTT. Residues: CASSYSAGAYTEAFF.

The gene calls are TRBV19 and TRBJ2-1, with 15 bases lining up with TRBD2. CDR1 LNHDA and CDR2 SQIVND come from the germline V gene (reference sequence). V trimming: 7 bases; J trimming: 4 bases; junction bases outside the gene matches: 2. CDR3 size: 15 residues. CDR3 DNA: TGTGCCAGTATGGGACTAGCGGGAGGTTACAATGAGCAGTTCTTC. Its translation: CASMGLAGGYNEQFF.

The J gene is TRBJ1-1, the V gene TRBV27; the D gene is possibly TRBD1 (6 bases). CDR1 and CDR2 (germline): MNHEY, SMNVEV (reference sequence). The CDR3 extends over 15 amino acids. Trimming took off 6 bases at V and 0 bases at J, with 14 bases between the two ends. The CDR3: CASRRAGTLNTEAFF. The CDR3 region has the DNA TGTGCCAGCAGAAGAGCCGGGACATTGAACACTGAAGCTTTCTTT.

This chain links TRBV19 with TRBJ1-1, with D perhaps matching TRBD1 (6 bases). CDR1 is LNHDA and CDR2 is SQIVND in the germline V gene (reference sequence). This CDR3 is built from 16 residues. Trimming removed 3 bases from V and 5 bases from J, with 19 bases in between. CDR3 in amino acids: CASSMGPFRGPTEAFF. As DNA, the CDR3 is TGTGCCAGTAGTATGGGCCCCTTCAGGGGCCCAACTGAAGCTTTCTTT.

The chain combines TRBV6-1 with TRBJ2-3, with TRBD1 matching over 10 bases. V trimming: 3 bases; J trimming: 2 bases; junction bases outside the gene matches: 5. The CDR3 has 16 amino acids. From germline, CDR1 is MNHNS and CDR2 SASEGT. The CDR3 DNA follows: TGTGCCAGCAGTGAGGGGACAGGGGTCAACACAGATACGCAGTATTTT. Its translation is CASSEGTGVNTDTQYF.

This chain links TRBV13 with TRBJ1-6; TRBD1 matches 7 bases. Germline CDR1 PRHDT, CDR2 FYEKMQ (reference sequence). This CDR3 region has 15 residues. The V segment lost 6 bases and the J segment 10 bases; nucleotides outside the gene matches: 12. The CDR3 DNA sequence: TGTGCCAGCAGTATAGTAAGGGGGCCTAGGTCACCCCTCCACTTT. Residues: CASSIVRGPRSPLHF. The full variable domain, its missing parts supplied by reference TRBV13 and TRBJ1-6, is AAGVIQSPRHLIKEKRETATLKCYPIPRHDTVYWYQQGPGQDPQFLISFYEKMQSDKGSIPDRFSAQQFSDYHSELNMSSLELGDSALYFCASSIVRGPRSPLHFGNGTRLTVT.